These 13 T cell receptor beta chains share one sample of origin, sequenced in a study of blood T cell repertoires in COVID-19. Clones were sequenced by immunoSEQ multiplex PCR, and TCRdb holds only the in-frame ones, with some missing. The data contain around 160,000 clones, approximately 83% of them singletons. Source material: PBMCs or T cells enriched from blood (not recorded which). Receptors were obtained from a woman aged 55-69 years who had recovered from COVID-19.

The V gene is TRBV4-1, the J gene TRBJ1-5; possible D gene TRBD1, 5 bases. Germline lookup yields CDR1 MGHRA and CDR2 YSYEKL. The CDR3 covers 13 residues. V was clipped by 4 bases and J by 8 bases, with 12 bases between them. The CDR3 sequence is CASSRTRVEPQHF. Here the CDR3 DNA reads TGCGCCAGCAGCCGAACCAGGGTTGAGCCCCAGCATTTT.

The V and J genes are TRBV28 and TRBJ2-3, with TRBD2 as a possible D gene (6 bases). This CDR3 has 16 residues. The germline V gene has CDR1 MDHEN and CDR2 SYDVKM. The chain's CDR3 is CATVESGLQTTDTQYF. CDR3 DNA sequence: TGTGCTACCGTAGAGAGCGGGCTTCAGACCACAGATACGCAGTATTTT.

This clone was observed once. The chain links TRBV18 to TRBJ1-1; 7 bases align to TRBD1. The ends lost 1 base at V and 7 bases at J; junction bases unmatched: 6. The CDR3 is made up of 14 amino acids. CDR1 and CDR2 (germline): KGHSH, LQKENI. CDR3 protein: CASSPLRGGIEAFF. The CDR3, as DNA: TGTGCCAGCTCACCACTGCGAGGGGGCATTGAAGCTTTCTTT.

The chain has TRBV5-1 and TRBJ2-1, with TRBD2 identical over 14 bases. Germline V lookup: CDR1 SGHRS, CDR2 YFSETQ. Losses at the gene ends were 4 bases for V and 9 bases for J; bases not matched to a gene: 6. CDR3 length: 15 amino acids. DNA for the CDR3: TGCGCCAGCAGCGTGGGACTAGCGGGAGTCGGTGAGCAGTTCTTC. The encoded protein is CASSVGLAGVGEQFF.

The chain couples TRBV11-2 to TRBJ2-5; unclear D gene. The CDR3 spans 14 residues. V shed 5 bases and J shed 3 bases, with 13 bases lying between them. Germline V gene data show CDR1 as SGHAT and CDR2 as FQNNGV. This chain's CDR3 is CASSPRLSEETQYF. In DNA form, the CDR3 reads TGTGCCAGCAGCCCCAGGTTGAGTGAAGAGACCCAGTACTTC.

The rearrangement joins TRBV2 to TRBJ2-1; D unclear. Germline CDR1 is SNHLY and CDR2 is FYNNEI. Trimming cost V 6 bases and J 6 bases, with 9 bases left between them. The CDR3 has 12 residues. The CDR3 nucleotides read TGTGCCAGCAGAGGAGATGGCAATGAGCAGTTCTTC. Amino acid sequence: CASRGDGNEQFF.

The chain has TRBV27 and TRBJ1-2, with D tentatively TRBD1 (5 bases). Germline CDR1 is MNHEY and CDR2 is SMNVEV (reference sequence). This CDR3 has 12 amino acids. V was cut by 3 bases and J by 8 bases, with 10 bases left in between. The CDR3 sequence is CASSFWGEGYTF. The CDR3 DNA follows: TGTGCCAGCAGTTTTTGGGGGGAAGGCTACACCTTC.

This clone was seen only once. The chain joins TRBV5-1 to TRBJ1-3; D call uncertain. There are 14 residues in the CDR3. Germline CDR1 reads SGHRS; CDR2 reads YFSETQ. Between the trimmed V and J ends, which lost 4 bases and 2 bases, there was a span of 10 bases. DNA of the CDR3: TGCGCCAGCAGCGCGAGTCTAACTGGAAACACCATATATTTT. Translated: CASSASLTGNTIYF.

The chain couples TRBV24-1 to TRBJ2-3; weak D call: TRBD2 (6 bases). V lost 1 base and J lost 4, with 11 bases in between. The CDR3 consists of 15 residues. Germline V lookup: CDR1 KGHDR, CDR2 SFDVKD. The CDR3 reads CATSDLSGGADTQYF. CDR3 nucleotides: TGTGCCACCAGTGATTTAAGTGGAGGGGCAGATACGCAGTATTTT.

V and J are TRBV5-1 and TRBJ2-5; tentatively, D is TRBD2 (5 bases). This CDR3 comprises 14 residues. CDR1 is SGHRS, CDR2 YFSETQ, per germline. V gave up 0 bases and J gave up 5 bases, with 11 bases separating them. The CDR3 coding sequence is TGCGCCAGCAGCTTGGGACTTTCGGGGGAGACCCAGTACTTC. Translated: CASSLGLSGETQYF.

The gene calls are TRBV2 and TRBJ1-6; D possibly corresponds to TRBD1 (5 bases). The CDR3 sequence is 16 residues long. CDR1 is SNHLY, CDR2 FYNNEI, per germline. Trimming shortened V by 6 bases and J by 0 bases, and 12 bases separated the two germline ends. The CDR3 here is CASRGLQSSYNSPLHF. The CDR3 DNA reads TGTGCCAGCAGGGGACTCCAGAGCTCCTATAATTCACCCCTCCACTTT.

J is TRBJ1-1 and V is TRBV5-1; D remains unclear. The length of the CDR3 is 13 residues. Germline CDR1 is SGHRS and CDR2 is YFSETQ. Trimming pared 0 bases from V and 1 base from J, leaving 4 bases between. In nucleotides, the CDR3 is TGCGCCAGCAGCTTGGGAGGGAACACTGAAGCTTTCTTT. Its protein is CASSLGGNTEAFF. The full variable domain, its missing parts supplied by reference TRBV5-1 and TRBJ1-1, is KAGVTQTPRYLIKTRGQQVTLSCSPISGHRSVSWYQQTPGQGLQFLFEYFSETQRNKGNFPGRFSGRQFSNSRSEMNVSTLELGDSALYLCASSLGGNTEAFFGQGTRLTVV.

The chain is built from TRBV6-6 and TRBJ2-3; 7 nucleotides match TRBD2. This CDR3 spans 16 amino acids. V was clipped by 6 bases and J by 2 bases; unmatched bases: 11. Germline CDR1 reads MNHNY; CDR2 reads SVGAGI (reference sequence). CDR3 nucleotides: TGTGCCAGCAGCCCCTCCCCAGCGGGGTACACAGATACGCAGTATTTT. The encoded protein is CASSPSPAGYTDTQYF.